Presented here are 10 T cell receptor beta chains from one specimen sequenced in a study of OX40 agonist ivuxolimab in advanced cancers. Measured with immunoSEQ multiplex PCR; TCRdb has only the in-frame clones, and not every one. Of under 100,000 clones listed, around 90% are singletons. The source was CD4+ or CD8+ T cells sorted from blood, collected in a trial of the OX40 agonist ivuxolimab. All receptors derive from an adult with an advanced solid tumor such as melanoma, head and neck, liver or kidney cancer.

This clone has only one observation. V and J are TRBV5-1 and TRBJ1-2, with D possibly TRBD1 on 5 matching bases. Germline-derived CDR1 and CDR2 are SGHRS and YFSETQ. This CDR3 is 15 amino acids long. V was pared by 1 base and J by 8 bases, with 18 bases between. The CDR3 region has the DNA TGCGCCAGCAGCTTGTGGTCGGGCGCGGGGGACGGCTACACCTTC. This codes for CASSLWSGAGDGYTF.

The chain combines TRBV6-5 with TRBJ1-2; 12 bases line up with TRBD1. The CDR3 loop spans 15 amino acids. CDR1 is MNHEY, CDR2 SVGAGI, per germline. The trim removed 4 bases at V and 8 bases at J, leaving 8 bases unmatched. The DNA of the CDR3 is TGTGCCAGCAGTTCCTGGGGACAGGGGGCGGAGGGCTACACCTTC. Protein sequence: CASSSWGQGAEGYTF.

This clone was detected only once. The CDR3 loop reads CASSLGGSGTEAFF. DNA of the CDR3: TGTGCCAGCTCACTAGGGGGCTCGGGGACTGAAGCTTTCTTT. The rearrangement joins TRBV18 to TRBJ1-1; 7 nucleotides agree with TRBD1. After removal of 4 bases from V and 5 bases from J, the junction contained 7 bases not matched to a gene. CDR3 length: 14 residues. Germline V CDR1 and CDR2: KGHSH, LQKENI. The full variable domain, completed using reference TRBV18 and TRBJ1-1, is NAGVMQNPRHLVRRRGQEARLRCSPMKGHSHVYWYRQLPEEGLKFMVYLQKENIIDESGMPKERFSAEFPKEGPSILRIQQVVRGDSAAYFCASSLGGSGTEAFFGQGTRLTVV.

The rearrangement joins TRBV5-4 to TRBJ2-3, with 7 nucleotides matching TRBD2. The CDR3 runs 14 residues. Germline V lookup: CDR1 SGHNT, CDR2 YYREEE (reference sequence). V trimming: 6 bases; J trimming: 2 bases; junction bases outside the gene matches: 6. The CDR3 region is CASTTTSPTDTQYF. The CDR3 coding sequence is TGTGCCAGCACCACGACTAGCCCCACAGATACGCAGTATTTT.

The chain couples TRBV6-1 to TRBJ2-2; D unclear. V was trimmed by 4 bases and J by 6 bases, leaving 9 bases between them. CDR3 length: 13 amino acids. The V gene's germline CDR1 is MNHNS and CDR2 SASEGT. The CDR3 sequence is CASSVTLAGELFF. The CDR3 nucleotides are TGTGCCAGCAGTGTGACGCTCGCCGGGGAGCTGTTTTTT.

V gene TRBV4-2 combines with J gene TRBJ2-7; 7 bases are shared with TRBD2. Germline CDR1 LGHNA, CDR2 YNFKEQ. Trimming took 1 base from V and 3 from J; bases not matched to a gene: 15. The length of the CDR3 is 18 residues. As DNA, the CDR3 is TGTGCCAGCAGCCAAGGAAAAGGCCAACTAGCGACTTACTACGAGCAGTACTTC. Translated: CASSQGKGQLATYYEQYF.

This clone appeared once. V is TRBV29-1 and J is TRBJ1-2; 10 bases are shared with TRBD1. CDR1 and CDR2 from the germline V gene are SQVTM and ANQGSEA. This CDR3 is 13 amino acids long. The trim removed 4 bases at V and 5 bases at J, leaving 4 bases unmatched. This CDR3 is CSVVRQGAYGYTF. The CDR3 DNA reads TGCAGCGTTGTTCGACAGGGGGCATATGGCTACACCTTC.

The chain carries TRBV14 and TRBJ2-3; the match to TRBD2 covers 12 bases. The CDR3 covers 17 residues. Germline CDR1 is SGHDN and CDR2 is FVKESK. The J segment lost 2 bases and the V segment lost 0 bases, leaving 3 bases of the junction unmatched. CDR3 residues: CASSQDGTSGYTDTQYF. DNA of the CDR3: TGTGCCAGCAGCCAAGATGGGACTAGCGGGTACACAGATACGCAGTATTTT.

DNA for the CDR3: TGTGCCAGTAGTGCCGGGACCTACTCTGGAAACACCATATATTTT. Encoded protein: CASSAGTYSGNTIYF. V and J are TRBV19 and TRBJ1-3, with D possibly TRBD1 on 5 matching bases. The CDR3 totals 15 residues. From germline, CDR1 is LNHDA and CDR2 SQIVND (reference sequence). Trimming removed 5 bases at V and 0 bases at J, with 11 bases between.

The V call is TRBV7-9, the J call TRBJ2-2, with 12 positions matching TRBD1. J lost 6 bases, V lost 6 bases, and 11 bases had no gene match. The CDR3 totals 17 residues. Germline CDR1 SEHNR, CDR2 FQNEAQ (reference sequence). This chain's CDR3 is CASSRTGTGGGSGELFF. The CDR3 bases are TGTGCCAGCAGTCGTACCGGGACAGGGGGCGGTTCCGGGGAGCTGTTTTTT.